The 18 T cell receptor beta chains in this list originate from one sample, sequenced in a study of T cells in Graves' hyperthyroidism and ophthalmopathy. RNA transcripts gave rise to amplified TCR beta CDR3 regions. An initial round of RT-PCR targeting the TCR CDR3 relied on the HTBI primer set. One entry per CDR3 protein, called by TCRdb with MiXCR from the multiplex PCR reads. Here the sample spans about 110,000 distinct CDR3 sequences, about 17% being singletons. The sequenced material came from blood. These receptors originate from a woman aged 50 to 60 with Graves' hyperthyroidism.

The table lists this clonotype with many counts. The chain joins TRBV20-1 to TRBJ1-5, with TRBD1 as a possible D gene (5 bases). The CDR3 runs to 15 residues. V lost 5 bases, J lost 7 bases, and 21 bases lay in between. CDR1 and CDR2 (germline): DFQATT, SNEGSKA (reference sequence). This CDR3 is CSAPTGREIGQPQHF. CDR3 nucleotide sequence: TGCAGTGCTCCCACGGGGCGGGAGATCGGACAGCCCCAGCATTTT.

This clonotype was detected once. This rearrangement joins TRBV28 to TRBJ2-2; D gene unclear. CDR3 length equals 12 residues. Between the trimmed V and J ends, which lost 8 bases and 4 bases, there was a span of 8 bases. Germline V CDR1 and CDR2: MDHEN, SYDVKM. CDR3 residues: CASGKSTGELFF. In DNA, the CDR3 is TGTGCCAGCGGTAAAAGCACCGGGGAGCTGTTTTTT.

This clonotype was seen at least ten times. The chain recombines TRBV29-1 with TRBJ1-1; D not resolved. V lost 7 bases to trimming and J lost 2 bases, with 14 bases between them. The CDR3 runs to 13 residues. The V gene's germline CDR1 is SQVTM and CDR2 ANQGSEA. The CDR3 DNA reads as TGCAGCGCCCCCGGGGAGTTCAACACTGAAGCTTTCTTT. Its translation is CSAPGEFNTEAFF.

This clonotype has at least ten counts. The V and J genes are TRBV11-2 and TRBJ2-7; D possibly corresponds to TRBD1 (7 bases). Germline-derived CDR1 and CDR2 are SGHAT and FQNNGV. Trimming took off 5 bases at V and 5 bases at J, with 19 bases between the two ends. The CDR3 is made up of 15 amino acids. CDR3 sequence (DNA): TGTGCCAGCAGCAATAGCGGTAGGGGGCAAGACGAGCAGTACTTC. Translation: CASSNSGRGQDEQYF. The variable domain in full, with the rest retrieved from reference TRBV11-2 and TRBJ2-7, is EAGVAQSPRYKIIEKRQSVAFWCNPISGHATLYWYQQILGQGPKLLIQFQNNGVVDDSQLPKDRFSAERLKGVDSTLKIQPAKLEDSAVYLCASSNSGRGQDEQYFGPGTRLTVT.

This clonotype was seen repeatedly, ten times or more. The rearrangement links TRBV28 to TRBJ2-7; D might be TRBD2 (5 bases). The CDR3 consists of 17 residues. The V end was cut by 7 bases, the J end by 0 bases, with 22 bases between. Per the germline V gene, CDR1 is MDHEN and CDR2 is SYDVKM. The CDR3 bases are TGTGCCAGCACCCAGCGGAGGAACCCCCGAAGCTCCTACGAGCAGTACGTC. Protein sequence: CASTQRRNPRSSYEQYV.

This clonotype came up many times. The genes are TRBV12-3 or TRBV12-4 and TRBJ1-1; D is ambiguous. Trimming stripped 2 bases from V and 7 bases from J, with 8 bases between. This CDR3 has 12 residues. DNA for the CDR3: TGTGCCAGCAGTTTACTGGCCTTTGAAGCTTTCTTT. It specifies CASSLLAFEAFF.

The chain uses TRBV27 and TRBJ1-1, with TRBD1 matching 7 bases. This CDR3 is 15 amino acids long. Germline-derived CDR1 and CDR2 are MNHEY and SMNVEV (reference sequence). V lost 6 bases and J lost 6; bases outside the gene matches: 13. This CDR3 is CASSKRGQLSPEAFF. CDR3 coding DNA: TGTGCCAGCAGCAAAAGGGGACAGTTGTCTCCTGAAGCTTTCTTT.

Concerning this clonotype itself: This could be a read error, since a much larger clone is one nucleotide away. The chain recombines TRBV28 with TRBJ2-5; D possibly corresponds to TRBD2 (6 bases). Deletions cut 4 bases from V and 4 bases from J, with 22 bases between. Per the germline V gene, CDR1 is MDHEN and CDR2 is SYDVKM. The CDR3 contains 17 residues. The CDR3 nucleotides read TGTGCCAGCAGTTCCTGGCCCCAGCGGGCCAGGGTAGAGACCCAGTACTTC. Protein product: CASSSWPQRARVETQYF.

Many counts were recorded for this clonotype. This chain links TRBV18 with TRBJ1-2; D possibly corresponds to TRBD1 (5 bases). CDR3 size: 12 residues. CDR1 is KGHSH and CDR2 is LQKENI in the germline V gene. V lost 3 bases to trimming and J lost 8 bases, with 10 bases between them. CDR3 in DNA: TGTGCCAGCTCACCCGGGGGTCGCGGCTACACCTTC. It specifies CASSPGGRGYTF.

The chain is built from TRBV11-2 and TRBJ1-2; D unclear. CDR3 length: 13 amino acids. CDR1 and CDR2 from the germline V gene are SGHAT and FQNNGV. V was cut by 4 bases and J by 7 bases, with 13 bases left in between. The CDR3 here is CASSSLGEIGYTF. CDR3 nucleotide sequence: TGTGCCAGCAGCTCCCTCGGGGAAATTGGCTACACCTTC.

J is TRBJ2-1 and V is TRBV4-1, with TRBD2 matching over 9 bases. The CDR3 extends over 17 amino acids. Trimming took 1 base from V and 4 from J; bases not matched to a gene: 8. Per germline, CDR1 MGHRA and CDR2 YSYEKL. The CDR3 spells CASSQGGGLAGYNEQFF. The CDR3 DNA reads TGCGCCAGCAGCCAAGGAGGGGGGCTAGCGGGATACAATGAGCAGTTCTTC.

This clonotype was seen many times. The J gene is TRBJ2-3, the V gene TRBV30; TRBD2 matches 8 bases. CDR3 size: 15 residues. Germline V gene sequence: CDR1 GTSNPN, CDR2 SVGIG (reference sequence). Trimming cost V 4 bases and J 1 base; bases outside gene matches: 7. CDR3 coding DNA: TGTGCCTGGACGGGTTCGGGACTAGGCACAGATACGCAGTATTTT. As protein: CAWTGSGLGTDTQYF.

This clonotype was seen many times. The chain has TRBV11-2 and TRBJ2-3; 9 nucleotides match TRBD2. V gave up 5 bases and J gave up 3 bases; unmatched junction bases: 9. The CDR3 sequence is 16 residues long. The V gene's germline CDR1 is SGHAT and CDR2 FQNNGV. The CDR3 DNA sequence: TGTGCCAGCAGCCCTCTAGCGGGGTCGTGGACAGATACGCAGTATTTT. Amino acid sequence: CASSPLAGSWTDTQYF.

This clonotype was observed many times. V is TRBV29-1 and J is TRBJ1-4; D not certain. Trimming shortened V by 3 bases and J by 2 bases, and 13 bases separated the two germline ends. The CDR3 extends over 15 amino acids. Germline values: CDR1 SQVTM, CDR2 ANQGSEA. CDR3 loop: CSVDILPGTNEKLFF. DNA of the CDR3: TGCAGCGTTGATATTCTCCCCGGGACTAATGAAAAACTGTTTTTT.

This clonotype occurred many times. This chain links TRBV5-1 with TRBJ1-4; unclear D gene. This CDR3 has 16 amino acids. From germline, CDR1 is SGHRS and CDR2 YFSETQ. Trimming removed 0 bases at V and 0 bases at J, with 9 bases between. This CDR3 reads CASSLDGRATNEKLFF. For the CDR3, the DNA is TGCGCCAGCAGCTTGGACGGCAGAGCAACTAATGAAAAACTGTTTTTT.

This clonotype was found many times. The CDR3 DNA is TGCAGTGCTAGAGATAAAAGTGTTTGGGCGGGAGGTAGTGTCGAGCAGTACTTC. As protein: CSARDKSVWAGGSVEQYF. The V and J genes are TRBV20-1 and TRBJ2-7, with 8 bases matching TRBD2. V was clipped by 0 bases and J by 6 bases; unmatched bases: 19. CDR1 is DFQATT, CDR2 SNEGSKA, per germline (reference sequence). The CDR3 consists of 18 residues.

The sample holds many counts of this clonotype. This chain uses TRBV29-1 with TRBJ2-1; 10 bases fit TRBD2. Per germline, CDR1 SQVTM and CDR2 ANQGSEA. This CDR3 comprises 15 residues. The J segment lost 4 bases and the V segment lost 5 bases, leaving 8 bases of the junction unmatched. This chain's CDR3 is CSVTILAGIYNEQFF. CDR3 DNA sequence: TGCAGCGTTACGATACTAGCGGGGATTTACAATGAGCAGTTCTTC.

This clonotype was counted only a few times. The chain has TRBV27 and TRBJ2-3; TRBD2 aligns across 7 bases. Germline-derived CDR1 and CDR2 are MNHEY and SMNVEV (reference sequence). The length of the CDR3 is 16 residues. Losses at the gene ends were 3 bases for V and 2 bases for J; bases not matched to a gene: 8. The CDR3 sequence is CASSLWAGVNTDTQYF. CDR3 sequence (DNA): TGTGCCAGCAGTTTGTGGGCGGGAGTTAACACAGATACGCAGTATTTT.